The clone carrying this T cell receptor (beta chain) was observed many times. Its antigen is undetermined. These data come from a study of breast tumors, draining lymph nodes, adjacent tissues. Study-wide results and caveats: Data fit most tumor T cells coming from lymph node, expanding in tumor. Luminal-like breast cancer showed significantly greater tumor-nontumor repertoire similarity than basal-like breast cancer did.

TCRdb fed the multiplex PCR reads into MiXCR, producing one record per CDR3 protein. The table lists 20,000 to 30,000 distinct CDR3 sequences, under 30% of them singletons. CDR1 and CDR2 from the germline V gene are DFQATT and SNEGSKA (reference sequence). There are 13 residues in the CDR3. Between the trimmed V and J ends, which lost 3 bases and 3 bases, there was a span of 12 bases. The sequencing input was breast tumor tissue. The receptor was derived from a female donor with breast cancer. Some clones in this sample may be carry-over from other donors' samples. The J gene is TRBJ2-7, the V gene TRBV20-1; possibly TRBD1 or TRBD2 for D (5 bases each). The CDR3 DNA reads TGCAGTGCTAGGGGGGTGGGTGGCTACGAGCAGTACTTC. Amino acid sequence: CSARGVGGYEQYF.